The rows below give T cell receptor beta chains drawn from one sample of a study of cytomegalovirus exposure and HLA in healthy donors. Profiling relied on immunoSEQ multiplex PCR, and the TCRdb table lists in-frame clones only, not all of them. In the table there are about 80,000 clones, about 80% of which are singletons. Sequencing used PBMCs. The receptor set was obtained from a woman in her 50s in good health and CMV-seropositive. The conserved cysteine and the conserved F or W are not part of the CDR3 here. Clone size is not always given. Where it is, it says once, few, many or a class for expanded clones.

CDR3 length	J gene	V gene	clone size	CDR3 protein
9	TRBJ2-1	TRBV6-5	few	ASSYDGGEF
13	TRBJ2-3	TRBV6-4	few	ASSETSGGTDTQY
10	TRBJ1-2	TRBV5-4	NA	ASSLRVGGYT
16	TRBJ1-2	TRBV7-9	NA	SSIRSGGGDPAEYGYT
12	TRBJ1-1	TRBV7-2	NA	ASSLLTGKAEAF
13	TRBJ2-1	TRBV7-7	NA	ASSMGRGQRGEQF
15	TRBJ1-3	TRBV30	NA	AWSVGTGIDSGNTIY
13	TRBJ2-5	TRBV4-3	few	ASSPEDSPRETQY
13	TRBJ2-3	TRBV7-8	few	ASSPPGPAEDTQY
12	TRBJ1-6	TRBV27	NA	ASGQPAYNSPLH
12	TRBJ2-3	TRBV25-1	NA	ASSERGGTDTQY
12	TRBJ2-1	TRBV5-4	NA	ASSSGRVRNEQF
11	TRBJ2-7	TRBV5-4	NA	ASSLGGRREQY
11	TRBJ1-2	TRBV5-1	NA	ASSLGSSYGYT
16	TRBJ2-3	TRBV4-2	NA	ASSQELVAGAGDDTQY
10	TRBJ1-1	TRBV6-5	NA	ASGGSHTEAF
13	TRBJ2-3	TRBV7-6	NA	ASSRTSGGLDTQY
9	TRBJ1-1	TRBV10-3	NA	AISQNTEAF
14	TRBJ1-1	TRBV9	few	ASSVDPVDSHKNAF
9	TRBJ2-3	TRBV11-3	NA	ASSRGDTQY
12	TRBJ2-5	TRBV5-4	few	ASSLQGAGETQY
14	TRBJ1-1	TRBV15	NA	ATSRTGGVKNTEAF
12	TRBJ2-5	TRBV4-1	NA	ASSLGQGKETQY
13	TRBJ1-3	TRBV2	NA	ASKDRGSSGNTIY
12	TRBJ2-1	TRBV6-1	NA	ASRGLAGVNEQF
13	TRBJ2-3	TRBV18	NA	ASSPTGHGTDTQY
12	TRBJ2-5	TRBV9	NA	ASSKTGNQETQY
14	TRBJ1-5	TRBV19	once	ASSIYRTEPHQPQH
15	TRBJ1-5	TRBV12-5	NA	ASGLGGDSSSNQPQH
12	TRBJ1-4	TRBV7-9	NA	ASSAGVANEKLF
13	TRBJ1-3	TRBV9	NA	ASSREGTAGNTIY
13	TRBJ2-1	TRBV7-8	NA	ASRVLAGSYNEQF
15	TRBJ2-4	TRBV16	NA	ASSQGLTGTGTDIQY
14	TRBJ2-1	TRBV9	NA	ASSVGTSGLYNEQF
13	TRBJ1-5	TRBV6-1	NA	ASSRDRGIGQPQH
12	TRBJ1-2	TRBV25-1	NA	ASSEPDRDTGYT
11	TRBJ1-3	TRBV7-2	NA	ASSLDRGNTIY
12	TRBJ2-2	TRBV2	NA	ASLLAGYTGELF
17	TRBJ2-2	TRBV10-2	few	ASSGIVQTSGVNTGELF
15	TRBJ2-1	TRBV2	NA	ASREPTNHLAYNEQF
12	TRBJ1-1	TRBV5-5	NA	ASSLRGLNTEAF
15	TRBJ2-7	TRBV2	NA	ASSEVASGPSSYEQY
13	TRBJ1-1	TRBV27	NA	ASSLRAVRDTEAF
14	TRBJ2-1	TRBV25-1	medium-sized	ASSVPLAGDFNEQF
12	TRBJ2-5	TRBV6-6	NA	ASSPFGSQETQY
12	TRBJ1-1	TRBV19	NA	ASSRREVNTEAF
12	TRBJ2-1	TRBV2	NA	AVEGDLSYNEQF
16	TRBJ1-2	TRBV25-1	NA	ASSDSGATGGSCCGYT
10	NA	TRBV29-1	NA	SSRDTSYEQY
11	TRBJ2-1	TRBV19	NA	ASSRSPYNEQF
14	TRBJ2-2	TRBV28	NA	ASRRTSGRVPGELF
17	TRBJ1-3	TRBV7-9	NA	ASSLVQDLTGRTGNTIY
14	TRBJ1-2	TRBV28	NA	ASRPGQGASDYGYT
15	TRBJ2-5	TRBV4-1	NA	ASSQDGGGARSETQY
18	TRBJ2-1	TRBV27	NA	ASSHLGTSGTGSSYNEQF
13	TRBJ2-3	TRBV7-2	few	ASSLAGGFTDTQY
13	TRBJ2-5	TRBV7-3	NA	ASSSGAGGPKAQY
11	TRBJ2-5	TRBV5-4	NA	ASSLGQGPTQY
13	TRBJ1-6	TRBV9	NA	ASSPASGEYSPLH